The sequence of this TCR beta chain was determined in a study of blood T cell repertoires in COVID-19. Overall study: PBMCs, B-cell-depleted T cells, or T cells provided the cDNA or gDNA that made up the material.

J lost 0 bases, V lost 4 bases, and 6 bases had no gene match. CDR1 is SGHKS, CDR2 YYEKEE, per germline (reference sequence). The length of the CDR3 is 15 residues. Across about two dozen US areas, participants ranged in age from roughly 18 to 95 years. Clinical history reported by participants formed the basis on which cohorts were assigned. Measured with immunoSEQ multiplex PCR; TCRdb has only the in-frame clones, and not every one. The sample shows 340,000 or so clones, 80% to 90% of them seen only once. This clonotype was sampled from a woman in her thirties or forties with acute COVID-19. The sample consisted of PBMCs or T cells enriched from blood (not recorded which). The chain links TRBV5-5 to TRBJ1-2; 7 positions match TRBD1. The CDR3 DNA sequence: TGTGCCAGCAGCGGACGGGACAGCTCTAACTATGGCTACACCTTC. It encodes CASSGRDSSNYGYTF.